The 16 T cell receptor beta chains below come from one sample, sequenced in a study of glioma-infiltrating T cells after dendritic cell vaccination. This table comes from immunoSEQ multiplex PCR, and its TCRdb copy is limited to in-frame clones, with some not included. Found here are around 100,000 clones, 81% of them singletons; the top ten hold about 12%. The material was blood, obtained before dendritic cell vaccination. The source of these receptors is a human donor with glioblastoma.

The chain has TRBV5-1 and TRBJ2-6; 8 positions agree with TRBD1. After removal of 1 base from V and 2 bases from J, the junction contained 5 bases not matched to a gene. Germline values: CDR1 SGHRS, CDR2 YFSETQ. The CDR3 has 17 residues. CDR3 DNA: TGCGCCAGCAGCTTGCTCTCCAGGGGGCCTGGGGCCAACGTCCTGACTTTC. Protein: CASSLLSRGPGANVLTF.

Worth noting for this clone: The junction shows a germline mismatch at one end, possibly a read error. The same CDR3 arises from other DNA sequences in this sample as well. The V call is TRBV5-1, the J call TRBJ1-2; D is undetermined. The CDR3 runs 13 residues. Germline assignment: CDR1 SGHRS and CDR2 YFSETQ. As DNA, the CDR3 is TGCGCCAGCAGCTTGGGGGAGGACTATGGTTACACCTTC. Translated: CASSLGEDYGYTF.

The chain employs TRBV2 and TRBJ1-4; 8 positions match TRBD1. V trimming: 1 base; J trimming: 6 bases; junction bases outside the gene matches: 4. The CDR3 runs 15 residues. Germline V gene lookup returns CDR1 SNHLY and CDR2 FYNNEI. CDR3 region: CASSEVGQGHEKLFF. CDR3 DNA: TGTGCCAGCAGTGAAGTCGGACAGGGTCATGAAAAACTGTTTTTT.

The chain employs TRBV5-4 and TRBJ2-3, with D possibly TRBD2 on 6 matching bases. V was cut by 0 bases and J by 0 bases, with 14 bases left in between. Per germline, CDR1 SGHNT and CDR2 YYREEE (reference sequence). The CDR3 has 17 amino acids. The CDR3 DNA reads TGTGCCAGCAGCTTGGGTGCGGGGATCTCGAGCACAGATACGCAGTATTTT. Encoded protein: CASSLGAGISSTDTQYF.

V gene TRBV5-1 combines with J gene TRBJ2-7; D is undetermined. Between the trimmed V and J ends, which lost 7 bases and 2 bases, there was a span of 10 bases. The CDR3 spans 12 residues. Germline V lookup: CDR1 SGHRS, CDR2 YFSETQ. CDR3 amino acids: CASSFRAYEQYF. The CDR3 region has the DNA TGCGCCAGCTCCTTTCGGGCCTACGAGCAGTACTTC.

This clone was observed a handful of times. The sample carries other DNA sequences with the same CDR3. This rearrangement joins TRBV30 to TRBJ2-5; 13 nucleotides align to TRBD2. The CDR3 is made up of 14 amino acids. The trim removed 3 bases at V and 2 bases at J, leaving 0 bases unmatched. Germline values: CDR1 GTSNPN, CDR2 SVGIG (reference sequence). CDR3 sequence: CAWRLAGGQETQYF. Here the CDR3 DNA reads TGTGCCTGGAGACTAGCGGGGGGGCAAGAGACCCAGTACTTC.

The chain uses TRBV18 and TRBJ1-1; a weak D match, TRBD1 (5 bases). Deletions cut 4 bases from V and 3 bases from J, with 24 bases between. The CDR3 loop spans 18 amino acids. Germline lookup yields CDR1 KGHSH and CDR2 LQKENI. The CDR3 bases are TGTGCCAGCTCACGACAACATCAGGGAATAGTACTTGACACTGAAGCTTTCTTT. Protein: CASSRQHQGIVLDTEAFF.

The rearrangement joins TRBV5-1 to TRBJ2-5; 10 nucleotides match TRBD2. Germline V gene data show CDR1 as SGHRS and CDR2 as YFSETQ. The CDR3 totals 15 residues. The ends lost 2 bases at V and 0 bases at J; junction bases unmatched: 1. In DNA form, the CDR3 reads TGCGCCAGCAGCTTACTAGCGGGGAACCAAGAGACCCAGTACTTC. Residues: CASSLLAGNQETQYF.

This clone has just one count. This chain joins TRBV18 and TRBJ2-1; 12 nucleotides align to TRBD2. The trim removed 1 base at V and 5 bases at J, leaving 9 bases unmatched. The CDR3 sequence is 18 residues long. Germline values: CDR1 KGHSH, CDR2 LQKENI. CDR3 in DNA: TGTGCCAGCTCACCACAAAATCTAGCGGGGGGGCCGAACAATGAGCAGTTCTTC. This sequence encodes CASSPQNLAGGPNNEQFF.

The rearrangement joins TRBV7-6 to TRBJ2-3; TRBD2 agrees at 11 bases. Unmatched junction bases numbered 9, after V lost 6 bases and J lost 4 bases. CDR3 length: 16 residues. Germline V gene data show CDR1 as SGHVS and CDR2 as FNYEAQ. CDR3: CASSFLAGGRADTQYF. For the CDR3, the DNA is TGTGCCAGCAGTTTCTTAGCGGGGGGGAGGGCAGATACGCAGTATTTT.

This clone appeared once. One end of the junction does not line up with germline, which may come from a read error. This CDR3 is CASSFDSNTGELFF. Here the CDR3 DNA reads TGTGCTAGCAGCTTCGACAGCAACACCGGGGAGCTGTTTTTT. The V call is TRBV7-7, the J call TRBJ2-2; TRBD1 is a possible D gene (5 bases). The germline CDR1 and CDR2 sequences are SSHAT and FNYEAQ (reference sequence). CDR3 length equals 14 residues.

The chain combines TRBV6-5 with TRBJ1-5; 12 bases agree with TRBD1. This CDR3 comprises 14 residues. The germline gives CDR1 MNHEY, CDR2 SVGAGI. Trimming cost V 6 bases and J 6 bases; bases outside gene matches: 3. In DNA, the CDR3 is TGTGCCAGCAGGGGACAGGGGGCAGGTCAGCCCCAGCATTTT. Amino acids: CASRGQGAGQPQHF.

This clone was observed a single time. This chain connects TRBV23-1 to TRBJ2-1; 9 bases align to TRBD1. TRBV23-1 counts as an open reading frame of uncertain function. This CDR3 region has 16 residues. The J segment lost 4 bases and the V segment lost 0 bases, leaving 4 bases of the junction unmatched. CDR3 protein: CASSQSRDRVYNEQFF. The CDR3 DNA sequence: TGCGCCAGCAGTCAATCGAGGGACAGGGTGTACAATGAGCAGTTCTTC.

The genes are TRBV15 and TRBJ2-5; 7 bases match TRBD2. This CDR3 is built from 17 residues. The junction had 11 bases not matched to a gene; V was cut back by 0 bases and J by 4 bases. The germline V gene has CDR1 LNHNV and CDR2 YYDKDF (reference sequence). CDR3 DNA: TGTGCCACCAGCAGAGATTGGGCATTGGGGGGGGGAGAGACCCAGTACTTC. Protein: CATSRDWALGGGETQYF.

This clone occurred a few times. The chain joins TRBV2 to TRBJ2-4; TRBD2 might be the D (7 bases). The V end lost 7 bases, the J end lost 7 bases, and 14 bases lay between the germline ends. Germline values: CDR1 SNHLY, CDR2 FYNNEI. There are 13 residues in the CDR3. CDR3 sequence (DNA): TGTGCCAGCAAGTGGGAGGGGGAGAACATTCAGTACTTC. It encodes CASKWEGENIQYF.

The chain uses TRBV7-3 and TRBJ2-2, with unresolved D. The CDR3 sequence is 14 residues long. The germline gives CDR1 SGHTA, CDR2 FQGTGA. Trimming left V 0 bases short and J 5 bases short, with 7 bases between. The CDR3 protein is CASSLTSRTGELFF. DNA of the CDR3: TGTGCCAGCAGCTTAACGTCCCGGACCGGGGAGCTGTTTTTT.